The 31 T cell receptor beta chains given below trace back to one sample, sequenced in a study of Graves' ophthalmopathy and Graves' hyperthyroidism. RNA transcripts were the source from which TCR beta CDR3 regions were amplified. First-round RT-PCR used HTBI primers; second-round multiplex PCR followed. TCRdb used MiXCR to reprocess the multiplex PCR reads, holding one entry per CDR3 protein. The sample contains about 220,000 distinct CDR3 sequences, 20% to 25% of which appear only once. The sample comprised peripheral blood. These receptors originate from a woman aged 50 to 65 with Graves' ophthalmopathy.

This clonotype was seen more than once but under ten times. The chain employs TRBV18 and TRBJ1-2; D is ambiguous. This CDR3 is 13 amino acids long. Trimming left V 3 bases short and J 4 bases short, with 9 bases between. Germline CDR1 is KGHSH and CDR2 is LQKENI. As DNA, the CDR3 is TGTGCCAGCTCACCCGACACCCGCTATGGCTACACCTTC. This gives the protein CASSPDTRYGYTF.

This clonotype was recorded at least ten times. V and J are TRBV7-9 and TRBJ1-6; 7 bases are a match to TRBD1. The germline V gene has CDR1 SEHNR and CDR2 FQNEAQ (reference sequence). The CDR3 is 14 residues long. With V trimmed by 0 bases and J by 10 bases, 3 bases remained unmatched. As DNA, the CDR3 is TGTGCCAGCAGCTTAGCAGGGGGCGCATCACCCCTCCACTTT. This sequence encodes CASSLAGGASPLHF. Full variable domain (outside the CDR3, taken from reference TRBV7-9 and TRBJ1-6): DTGVSQNPRHKITKRGQNVTFRCDPISEHNRLYWYRQTLGQGPEFLTYFQNEAQLEKSRLLSDRFSAERPKGSFSTLEIQRTEQGDSAMYLCASSLAGGASPLHFGNGTRLTVT.

This clonotype occurred many times. The chain joins TRBV7-2 to TRBJ2-7, with 9 bases fitting TRBD1. V was clipped by 4 bases and J by 4 bases; unmatched bases: 5. CDR1 is SGHTA and CDR2 is FQGNSA in the germline V gene. CDR3 length: 14 amino acids. The CDR3 loop reads CASSSRQGEYEQYF. CDR3 bases: TGTGCCAGCAGCTCCCGACAGGGGGAATACGAGCAGTACTTC. Complete variable domain (other parts from reference TRBV7-2 and TRBJ2-7): GAGVSQSPSNKVTEKGKDVELRCDPISGHTALYWYRQSLGQGLEFLIYFQGNSAPDKSGLPSDRFSAERTGGSVSTLTIQRTQQEDSAVYLCASSSRQGEYEQYFGPGTRLTVT.

The V call is TRBV7-2, the J call TRBJ1-1; no definite D call. The germline V gene encodes CDR1 SGHTA and CDR2 FQGNSA. This CDR3 is 17 amino acids long. V lost 0 bases, J lost 1 base, and 15 bases lay in between. In nucleotides, the CDR3 is TGTGCCAGCAGCTTAGCGCTCTTTACAGCCTCGAACACTGAAGCTTTCTTT. It codes for CASSLALFTASNTEAFF.

This clonotype was found many times. The chain carries TRBV4-2 and TRBJ1-6; tentative D call: TRBD1 (5 bases). CDR1 and CDR2 (germline): LGHNA, YNFKEQ. The CDR3 is made up of 16 amino acids. V shed 0 bases and J shed 7 bases, with 13 bases lying between them. The DNA of the CDR3 is TGTGCCAGCAGCCAAGATCGGGGGGAACGCAATTCACCCCTCCACTTT. Translation: CASSQDRGERNSPLHF.

This clonotype has at least ten counts. The DNA of the CDR3 is TGTGCCAGCAGCCCCAGGGTTGGGGTGGGAAATTCACCCCTCCACTTT. Amino acid sequence: CASSPRVGVGNSPLHF. The chain links TRBV2 to TRBJ1-6; D might be TRBD1 (5 bases). The germline V gene encodes CDR1 SNHLY and CDR2 FYNNEI. The CDR3 has 16 residues. V was cut by 6 bases and J by 7 bases, with 19 bases left in between.

Ten or more counts support this clonotype. The rearrangement links TRBV12-3 or TRBV12-4 to TRBJ2-2; D gene ambiguous. This CDR3 contains 12 residues. V lost 7 bases and J lost 6, with 9 bases in between. The CDR3 region has the DNA TGTGCCAGCACGTGGGGTCCCGGGGAGCTGTTTTTT. It yields the protein CASTWGPGELFF.

The sample holds a few counts of this clonotype. The CDR3 DNA reads as TGCGCCAGCAGCTTGGAGGTGGGCAACACAGATACGCAGTATTTT. Translating gives CASSLEVGNTDTQYF. The chain joins TRBV5-1 to TRBJ2-3; no definite D call. In germline, CDR1 is SGHRS, CDR2 YFSETQ. This CDR3 has 15 amino acids. V was pared by 0 bases and J by 2 bases, with 10 bases between. The entire variable domain, with the rest obtained from reference TRBV5-1 and TRBJ2-3, is as follows: KAGVTQTPRYLIKTRGQQVTLSCSPISGHRSVSWYQQTPGQGLQFLFEYFSETQRNKGNFPGRFSGRQFSNSRSEMNVSTLELGDSALYLCASSLEVGNTDTQYFGPGTRLTVL.

This clonotype was counted many times. CDR3 DNA sequence: TGCAGTGCTAGAGGGACTAGCGGGACGGCGGACACCGGGGAGCTGTTTTTT. The encoded protein is CSARGTSGTADTGELFF. This rearrangement joins TRBV20-1 to TRBJ2-2; TRBD2 matches 12 bases. The CDR3 spans 17 residues. With V trimmed by 1 base and J by 3 bases, 6 bases remained unmatched. Germline V gene data show CDR1 as DFQATT and CDR2 as SNEGSKA (reference sequence).

This clonotype was observed many times. The junction differs from germline at one of its ends, possibly a read error. The rearrangement uses TRBV28 and TRBJ1-5; the D gene is possibly TRBD1 (6 bases). The CDR3 covers 16 residues. Germline CDR1 and CDR2: MDHEN and SYDVKM. The CDR3 coding sequence is TGTGCCAGCGCTCGGAGGGGGGATGGTAGCAATCGGCCCCAGCATTTT. Protein product: CASARRGDGSNRPQHF.

This clonotype was counted many times. This chain connects TRBV30 to TRBJ2-5, with 7 nucleotides matching TRBD2. The V gene end was trimmed by 4 bases and the J gene end by 1 base; junction bases not matched to a gene: 3. The CDR3 is made up of 13 amino acids. In germline, CDR1 is GTSNPN, CDR2 SVGIG (reference sequence). The CDR3 DNA is TGTGCCTGGAAAGGACTAGTCCAAGAGACCCAGTACTTC. Translation: CAWKGLVQETQYF.

The chain uses TRBV2 and TRBJ2-2, with 9 nucleotides matching TRBD1. The CDR3 covers 15 residues. Germline loops: CDR1 SNHLY, CDR2 FYNNEI. Germline trimming cut 3 bases from V and 7 bases from J; bases unmatched to any gene: 6. DNA for the CDR3: TGTGCCAGCAGTGATTGGGCGACAGGGGGCGGGGAGCTGTTTTTT. Its translation: CASSDWATGGGELFF.

This clonotype was counted ten times or more. The CDR3 sequence is CAWSVTFNTEAFF. The CDR3 DNA reads as TGTGCCTGGAGTGTTACCTTTAACACTGAAGCTTTCTTT. The chain has TRBV30 and TRBJ1-1, with D unresolved. Deletions cut 0 bases from V and 2 bases from J, with 7 bases between. The CDR3 loop spans 13 amino acids. From germline, CDR1 is GTSNPN and CDR2 SVGIG (reference sequence).

This clonotype has ten or more counts. CDR3 amino acids: CASRTGGRSYEQYF. CDR3 bases: TGTGCCAGCAGAACCGGAGGCCGCTCCTACGAGCAGTACTTC. The chain carries TRBV2 and TRBJ2-7; possibly TRBD2 for D (5 bases). From germline, CDR1 is SNHLY and CDR2 FYNNEI. Trimming took off 6 bases at V and 0 bases at J, with 12 bases between the two ends. This CDR3 has 14 amino acids.

On this clonotype itself: No conserved phenylalanine or tryptophan is present at the end of the CDR3, so a read error is the likely explanation. The chain joins TRBV7-9 to TRBJ1-1, with D maybe TRBD1 (6 bases). Trimming removed 5 bases from V and 0 bases from J, with 13 bases in between. The germline V gene encodes CDR1 SEHNR and CDR2 FQNEAQ (reference sequence). This CDR3 has 15 residues. CDR3 in DNA: TGTGCCAGCAGCCGAGGACAGAGCATGAACACTGAAGCTTTCTCT. Protein: CASSRGQSMNTEAFS.

This chain connects TRBV5-1 to TRBJ2-5; a weak D match, TRBD1 (6 bases). With 6 bases removed from V and 2 bases from J, the gap between germline ends came to 17 bases. Germline V gene sequence: CDR1 SGHRS, CDR2 YFSETQ. There are 15 residues in the CDR3. The CDR3 loop reads CASTWGLLYQETQYF. For the CDR3, the DNA is TGCGCCAGCACCTGGGGGCTCCTATATCAAGAGACCCAGTACTTC.

The chain joins TRBV24-1 to TRBJ2-5; a possible D gene is TRBD2 (7 bases). Germline V lookup: CDR1 KGHDR, CDR2 SFDVKD. CDR3 length: 15 amino acids. V gave up 5 bases and J gave up 5 bases, with 17 bases separating them. CDR3 in amino acids: CATSVGGAGLETQYF. DNA of the CDR3: TGTGCCACCAGTGTTGGGGGGGCTGGTTTGGAGACCCAGTACTTC.

The sample holds many counts of this clonotype. This chain uses TRBV11-2 with TRBJ2-7, with 9 bases that match TRBD2. Germline CDR1 SGHAT, CDR2 FQNNGV. The ends lost 8 bases at V and 4 bases at J; junction bases unmatched: 9. CDR3 size: 14 residues. The CDR3 DNA is TGTGCCAGCGGCACCGGGACTAGCTTTTACGAGCAGTACTTC. It specifies CASGTGTSFYEQYF.

This clonotype showed up many times. V and J are TRBV12-3 or TRBV12-4 and TRBJ1-5; 9 bases match TRBD1. V gave up 5 bases and J gave up 4 bases; unmatched junction bases: 3. The CDR3 consists of 14 residues. This CDR3 reads CASSTGGGNQPQHF. The DNA of the CDR3 is TGTGCCAGCAGTACAGGGGGCGGAAATCAGCCCCAGCATTTT.

A note on this clonotype: A much more abundant neighbour one base away suggests this may be a read error. This rearrangement joins TRBV24-1 to TRBJ1-1; TRBD1 aligns across 7 bases. The CDR3 has 15 amino acids. Germline values: CDR1 KGHDR, CDR2 SFDVKD. In nucleotides, the CDR3 is TGTGTCACCAGTGAGAAACAGGGGCGAAACACTGAAGCTTTCTTT. As protein: CVTSEKQGRNTEAFF.

This clonotype appeared many times. This rearrangement joins TRBV6-1 to TRBJ1-5, with no clear D. Germline loops: CDR1 MNHNS, CDR2 SASEGT. Trimming took off 8 bases at V and 6 bases at J, with 14 bases between the two ends. This CDR3 spans 13 amino acids. The CDR3 nucleotides read TGTGCCAGCGGGGAATTGGTAGGTCAGCCCCAGCATTTT. Its translation is CASGELVGQPQHF.

In this sample, this clonotype turned up many times. J is TRBJ2-5 and V is TRBV7-3, with no clear D. The CDR3 length is 13 residues. Trimming took off 2 bases at V and 4 bases at J, with 8 bases between the two ends. Germline V gene lookup returns CDR1 SGHTA and CDR2 FQGTGA. The CDR3 DNA reads TGTGCCAGCAGCTTACTGCCCGCAGAGACCCAGTACTTC. Translating it yields CASSLLPAETQYF.

This clonotype was counted many times. The CDR3 spells CASSISGTSGNEQYF. In DNA, the CDR3 is TGTGCCAGTAGTATATCCGGGACTAGCGGGAACGAGCAGTACTTC. This chain joins TRBV19 and TRBJ2-7; the match to TRBD2 covers 13 bases. With V trimmed by 2 bases and J by 5 bases, 3 bases remained unmatched. Germline CDR1 LNHDA, CDR2 SQIVND (reference sequence). The CDR3 is 15 residues long.

The table lists this clonotype with many counts. The genes are TRBV7-6 and TRBJ2-5; 13 bases are shared with TRBD2. CDR1 is SGHVS, CDR2 FNYEAQ, per germline. The CDR3 totals 15 residues. Unmatched junction bases numbered 1, after V lost 5 bases and J lost 1 base. CDR3 sequence reads: CASSGTSGTQETQYF. The CDR3 nucleotides are TGTGCCAGCAGCGGGACTAGCGGGACCCAAGAGACCCAGTACTTC.

At least ten counts were recorded for this clonotype. This may arise from a read error, as a much more abundant clone is one base away. CDR3 protein: CATSDTGLAGIQGTQYF. For the CDR3, the DNA is TGTGCCACCAGTGACACCGGACTAGCGGGGATACAAGGGACCCAGTACTTC. The V and J genes are TRBV24-1 and TRBJ2-5, with TRBD2 identical over 12 bases. The CDR3 totals 17 residues. CDR1 and CDR2 (germline): KGHDR, SFDVKD.

This chain connects TRBV29-1 to TRBJ1-1, with TRBD1 matching over 8 bases. V trimming: 7 bases; J trimming: 7 bases; junction bases outside the gene matches: 8. This CDR3 spans 12 amino acids. CDR1 SQVTM and CDR2 ANQGSEA come from the germline V gene. The CDR3: CSALTGVGEAFF. As DNA, the CDR3 is TGCAGCGCCTTGACAGGGGTGGGTGAAGCTTTCTTT.

At least ten counts were recorded for this clonotype. This chain connects TRBV19 to TRBJ1-1, with D unresolved. From germline, CDR1 is LNHDA and CDR2 SQIVND (reference sequence). The CDR3 spans 13 residues. V gave up 3 bases and J gave up 5 bases, with 10 bases separating them. CDR3 protein: CASSIGFSTEAFF. CDR3 DNA sequence: TGTGCCAGTAGTATTGGTTTCTCGACTGAAGCTTTCTTT.

This chain connects TRBV3-1 to TRBJ1-2; D remains ambiguous. The length of the CDR3 is 16 residues. Trimming cost V 8 bases and J 0 bases, with 19 bases left between them. Germline values: CDR1 LGHDT, CDR2 YNNKEL (reference sequence). DNA for the CDR3: TGTGCCAGCGGATACCGACACCGAAGGACTAACTATGGCTACACCTTC. This sequence encodes CASGYRHRRTNYGYTF. The variable domain in full, with the rest retrieved from reference TRBV3-1 and TRBJ1-2, is DTAVSQTPKYLVTQMGNDKSIKCEQNLGHDTMYWYKQDSKKFLKIMFSYNNKELIINETVPNRFSPKSPDKAHLNLHINSLELGDSAVYFCASGYRHRRTNYGYTFGSGTRLTVV.

This clonotype was detected ten times or more. The chain uses TRBV4-1 and TRBJ1-5, with TRBD1 matching 7 bases. This CDR3 has 15 residues. Germline V gene lookup returns CDR1 MGHRA and CDR2 YSYEKL. Trimming removed 2 bases from V and 2 bases from J; junction bases left unmatched: 3. CDR3 residues: CASSQITGGNQPQHF. The CDR3 DNA reads TGCGCCAGCAGCCAAATTACAGGGGGCAATCAGCCCCAGCATTTT.

This clonotype was counted many times. The rearrangement links TRBV19 to TRBJ1-2, with D possibly TRBD1 on 5 matching bases. Germline V gives CDR1 LNHDA, CDR2 SQIVND (reference sequence). The CDR3 runs to 11 residues. Trimming took 8 bases from V and 6 from J, leaving 10 bases between them. CDR3 region: CASSRQHGYTF. CDR3 bases: TGTGCCAGTTCCCGACAGCATGGCTACACCTTC.

This clonotype was seen at least ten times. The genes are TRBV11-2 and TRBJ1-3; D is ambiguous. The CDR3 runs 15 residues. The germline gives CDR1 SGHAT, CDR2 FQNNGV. V lost 0 bases and J lost 2, with 8 bases in between. The CDR3: CASSLDNIAGNTIYF. CDR3 sequence (DNA): TGTGCCAGCAGCTTAGACAACATAGCTGGAAACACCATATATTTT.